This T cell receptor (beta chain) was identified in a study of blood T cell repertoires in COVID-19. Only in-frame clones appear in the TCRdb table, and some are missing; sequencing was by immunoSEQ multiplex PCR. The table includes about 170,000 clones, more than 80% detected once. Participants had their cohort set by participant-reported clinical history. Germline V gene sequence: CDR1 ENHRY, CDR2 SYGVKD. This CDR3 has 15 residues. V trimming: 8 bases; J trimming: 7 bases; junction bases outside the gene matches: 9. The chain has TRBV10-3 and TRBJ1-4, with TRBD1 identical over 11 bases. What was sequenced was PBMCs or T cells enriched from blood (not recorded which). This TCR was sampled from a man aged 45-60 years who had recovered from COVID-19. CDR3 DNA: TGTGCCATCCTTCGCCCGGGACAGGGGGGTGAAAAACTGTTTTTT. Translated, it gives CAILRPGQGGEKLFF.